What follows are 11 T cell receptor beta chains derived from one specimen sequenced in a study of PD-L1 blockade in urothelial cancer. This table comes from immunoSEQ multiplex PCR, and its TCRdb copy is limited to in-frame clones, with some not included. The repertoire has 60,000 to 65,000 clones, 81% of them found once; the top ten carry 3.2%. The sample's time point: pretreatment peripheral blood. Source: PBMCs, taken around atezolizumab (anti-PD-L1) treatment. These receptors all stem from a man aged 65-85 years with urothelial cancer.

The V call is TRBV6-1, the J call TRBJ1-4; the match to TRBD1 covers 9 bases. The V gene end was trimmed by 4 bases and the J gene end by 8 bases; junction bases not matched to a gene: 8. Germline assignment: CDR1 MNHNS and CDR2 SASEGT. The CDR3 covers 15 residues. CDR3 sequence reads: CASSVPGQGPEKLFF. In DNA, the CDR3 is TGTGCCAGCAGTGTTCCGGGACAGGGCCCAGAAAAACTGTTTTTT.

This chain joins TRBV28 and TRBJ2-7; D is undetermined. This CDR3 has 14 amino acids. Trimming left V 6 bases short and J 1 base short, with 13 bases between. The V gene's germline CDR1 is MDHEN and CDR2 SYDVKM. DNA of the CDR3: TGTGCCAGCAGGCTAACCCGTCAATCCTACGAGCAGTACTTC. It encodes CASRLTRQSYEQYF.

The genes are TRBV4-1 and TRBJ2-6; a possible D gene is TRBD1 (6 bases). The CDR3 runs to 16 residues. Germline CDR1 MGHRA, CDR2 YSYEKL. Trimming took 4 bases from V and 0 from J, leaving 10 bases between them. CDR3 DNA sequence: TGCGCCAGCAGCCTTACAGGGAACTCTGGGGCCAACGTCCTGACTTTC. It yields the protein CASSLTGNSGANVLTF.

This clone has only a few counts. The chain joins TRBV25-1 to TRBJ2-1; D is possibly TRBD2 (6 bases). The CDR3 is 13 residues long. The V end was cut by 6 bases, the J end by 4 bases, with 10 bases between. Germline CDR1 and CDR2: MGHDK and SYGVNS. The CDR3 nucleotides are TGTGCCAGCAGCCCGGGAGATTACAATGAGCAGTTCTTC. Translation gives CASSPGDYNEQFF. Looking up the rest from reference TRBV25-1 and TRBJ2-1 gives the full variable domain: EADIYQTPRYLVIGTGKKITLECSQTMGHDKMYWYQQDPGMELHLIHYSYGVNSTEKGDLSSESTVSRIRTEHFPLTLESARPSHTSQYLCASSPGDYNEQFFGPGTRLTVL.

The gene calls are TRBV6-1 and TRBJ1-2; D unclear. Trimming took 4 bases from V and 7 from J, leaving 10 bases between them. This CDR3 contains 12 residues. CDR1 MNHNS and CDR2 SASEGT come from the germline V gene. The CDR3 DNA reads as TGTGCCAGCAGTGGCAGGATCGGTGGCTACACCTTC. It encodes CASSGRIGGYTF.

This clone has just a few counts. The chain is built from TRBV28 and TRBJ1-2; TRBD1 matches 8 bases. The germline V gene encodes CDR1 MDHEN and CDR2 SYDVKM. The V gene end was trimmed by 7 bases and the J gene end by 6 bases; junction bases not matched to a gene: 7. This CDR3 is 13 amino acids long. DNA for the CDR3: TGTGCCAGCACCGACAGGGGAGGAGATGGCTACACCTTC. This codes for CASTDRGGDGYTF.

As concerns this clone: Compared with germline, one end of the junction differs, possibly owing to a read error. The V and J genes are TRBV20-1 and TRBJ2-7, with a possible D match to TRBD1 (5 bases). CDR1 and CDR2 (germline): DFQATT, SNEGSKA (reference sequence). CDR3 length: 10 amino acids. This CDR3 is CSARGVGDSF. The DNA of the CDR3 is TGCAGTGCTAGAGGTGTCGGTGACAGCTTC.

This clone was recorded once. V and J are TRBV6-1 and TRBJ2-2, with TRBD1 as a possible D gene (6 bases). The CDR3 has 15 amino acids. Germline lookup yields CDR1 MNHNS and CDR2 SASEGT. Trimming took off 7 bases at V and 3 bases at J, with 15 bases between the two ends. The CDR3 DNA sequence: TGTGCCAGCATTCGAGACAGGACACACACCGGGGAGCTGTTTTTT. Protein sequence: CASIRDRTHTGELFF.

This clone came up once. DNA of the CDR3: TGCGCCAGCAGCCTCAGACAGACAGGGTCTGGAAACACCATATATTTT. This codes for CASSLRQTGSGNTIYF. The genes are TRBV5-1 and TRBJ1-3, with 7 positions matching TRBD1. Germline lookup yields CDR1 SGHRS and CDR2 YFSETQ. V was clipped by 4 bases and J by 1 base; unmatched bases: 8. CDR3 size: 16 residues.

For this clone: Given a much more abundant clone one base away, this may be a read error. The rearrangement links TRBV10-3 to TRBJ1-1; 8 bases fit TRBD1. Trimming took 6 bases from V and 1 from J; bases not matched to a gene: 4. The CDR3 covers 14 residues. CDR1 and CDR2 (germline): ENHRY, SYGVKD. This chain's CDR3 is CAIRRTGQNTEAFF. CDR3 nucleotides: TGTGCCATCAGGAGGACAGGGCAGAACACTGAAGCTTTCTTT.

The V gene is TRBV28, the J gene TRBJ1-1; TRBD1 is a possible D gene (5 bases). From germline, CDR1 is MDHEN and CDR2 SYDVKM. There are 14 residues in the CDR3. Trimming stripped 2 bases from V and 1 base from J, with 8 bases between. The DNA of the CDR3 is TGTGCCAGCAGTTTACCAGGGTCGAACACTGAAGCTTTCTTT. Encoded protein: CASSLPGSNTEAFF.